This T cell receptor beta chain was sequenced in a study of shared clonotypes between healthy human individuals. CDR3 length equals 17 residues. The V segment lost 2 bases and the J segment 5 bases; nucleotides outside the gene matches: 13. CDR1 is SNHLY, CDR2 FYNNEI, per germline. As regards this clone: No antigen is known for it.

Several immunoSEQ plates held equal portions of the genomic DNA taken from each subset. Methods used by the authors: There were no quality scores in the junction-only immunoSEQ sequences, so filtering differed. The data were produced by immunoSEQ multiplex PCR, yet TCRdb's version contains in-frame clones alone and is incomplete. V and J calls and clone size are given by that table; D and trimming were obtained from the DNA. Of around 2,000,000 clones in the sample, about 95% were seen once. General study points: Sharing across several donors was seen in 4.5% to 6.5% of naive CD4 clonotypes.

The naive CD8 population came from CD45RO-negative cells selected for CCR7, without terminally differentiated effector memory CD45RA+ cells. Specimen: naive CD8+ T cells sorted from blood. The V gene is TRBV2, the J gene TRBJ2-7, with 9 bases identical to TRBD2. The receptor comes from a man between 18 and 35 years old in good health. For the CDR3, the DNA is TGTGCCAGCAGTGAAATGGCTCGGCGGGGGGGCCCGGACGAGCAGTACTTC. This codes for CASSEMARRGGPDEQYF.